The following is a T cell receptor beta chain sequence with its context. Its antigen is unidentified. Other nucleotide sequences in the sample specify the same CDR3. This specimen comes from a study of cytomegalovirus exposure and HLA in healthy donors. Study-level background: Later analysis reported that the approximately 120 validation repertoires shared the platform of the approximately 670 first-cohort repertoires. Study conclusions and caveats: A few CMV-associated chains proved CMV antigen-specific in vitro. Researchers counted roughly 150 TCR beta chains as cytomegalovirus-associated.

Germline CDR1 SGHDT, CDR2 YYEEEE. The CDR3 spans 13 residues. Trimming removed 0 bases from V and 2 bases from J, with 5 bases in between. Sequencing was performed with immunoSEQ multiplex PCR; in TCRdb, only in-frame clones are kept and a portion is missing. The top ten hold 0.89% of the sample, which has roughly 150,000 clones, 90% to 97% seen once. The approximately 120-subject validation cohort, separate from the approximately 660-subject first cohort, included the donors. The sequence was obtained from a woman aged 18-35 years in good health and CMV-seronegative. The sequencing input was PBMCs. The J gene is TRBJ2-5, the V gene TRBV5-6; no clear D. The CDR3: CASSLDSQETQYF. CDR3 DNA: TGTGCCAGCAGCTTGGACAGTCAAGAGACCCAGTACTTC.